This T cell receptor beta chain came from a study of T-cell reconstitution after alpha-beta-depleted transplantation in children. Study-wide findings and caveats: Several hundred expanded graft clones reportedly supplied alpha-beta T cells about two months after transplant. For some patients, TCRbeta diversity was high at day 60 because of recipient T cells and thymic progenitors that survived.

The TCRbeta library incorporated unique molecular identifiers. Each CDR3 protein gets one entry after TCRdb re-called the PCR reads with MiXCR. Here the sample spans about 980,000 distinct CDR3 sequences, about 26% being singletons. This CDR3 has 13 amino acids. The ends lost 10 bases at V and 6 bases at J; junction bases unmatched: 8. Per the germline V gene, CDR1 is MNHNS and CDR2 is SASEGT. Notes on this clonotype: Its antigen is not known.

This TCR came from a boy younger than two who had a stem cell transplant for SCID, so the T cells may come from the graft donor. The sequencing used PBMCs, mostly from graft donor cells, collected 360 days after TCRalphabeta/CD19-depleted stem cell transplant. V and J are TRBV6-1 and TRBJ2-1; the match to TRBD1 covers 8 bases. The CDR3 region has the DNA TGTGCCATTAACCGGGACAGGCCCAATGAGCAGTTCTTC. This translates into CAINRDRPNEQFF.